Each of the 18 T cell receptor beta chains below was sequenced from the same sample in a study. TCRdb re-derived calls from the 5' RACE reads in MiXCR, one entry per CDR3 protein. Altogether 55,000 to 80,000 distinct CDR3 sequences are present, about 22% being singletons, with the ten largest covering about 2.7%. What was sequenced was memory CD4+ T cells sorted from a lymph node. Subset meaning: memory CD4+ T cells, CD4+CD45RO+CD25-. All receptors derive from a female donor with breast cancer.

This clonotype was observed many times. The CDR3 region is CASSLEGPPGDEKLFF. CDR3 nucleotides: TGCGCCAGCAGCTTGGAGGGGCCTCCGGGCGATGAAAAACTGTTTTTT. The chain combines TRBV5-1 with TRBJ1-4; the D gene is possibly TRBD1 (5 bases). V was shortened by 0 bases and J by 6 bases, with 15 bases between the two germline ends. The CDR3 extends over 16 amino acids. The germline V gene encodes CDR1 SGHRS and CDR2 YFSETQ.

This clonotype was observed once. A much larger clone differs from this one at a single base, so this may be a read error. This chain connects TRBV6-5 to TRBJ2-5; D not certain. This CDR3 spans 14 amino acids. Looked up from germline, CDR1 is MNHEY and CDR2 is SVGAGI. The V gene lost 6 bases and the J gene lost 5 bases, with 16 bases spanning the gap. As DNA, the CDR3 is TGTGCCAGCAGGATGCACCACCAAGGGGAGACCCAGTACTTC. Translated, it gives CASRMHHQGETQYF.

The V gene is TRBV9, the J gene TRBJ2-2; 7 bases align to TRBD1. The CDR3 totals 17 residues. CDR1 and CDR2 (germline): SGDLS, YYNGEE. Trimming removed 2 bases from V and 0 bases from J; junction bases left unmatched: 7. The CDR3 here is CASSVRGQGANTGELFF. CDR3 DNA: TGTGCCAGCAGCGTTAGGGGGCAGGGGGCGAACACCGGGGAGCTGTTTTTT.

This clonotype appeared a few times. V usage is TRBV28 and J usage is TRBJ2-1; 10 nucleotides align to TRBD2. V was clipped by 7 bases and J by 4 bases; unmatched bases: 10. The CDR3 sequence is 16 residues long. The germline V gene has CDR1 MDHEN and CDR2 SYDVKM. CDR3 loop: CASKGPLAGEYNEQFF. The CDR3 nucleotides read TGTGCCAGCAAGGGCCCTCTAGCGGGAGAGTACAATGAGCAGTTCTTC.

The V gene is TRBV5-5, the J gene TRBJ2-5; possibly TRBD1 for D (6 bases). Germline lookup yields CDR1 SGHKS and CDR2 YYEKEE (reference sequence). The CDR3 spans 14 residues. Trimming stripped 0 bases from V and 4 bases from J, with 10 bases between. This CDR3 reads CASSLGPGAETQYF. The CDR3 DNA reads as TGTGCCAGCAGCTTGGGGCCAGGGGCAGAGACCCAGTACTTC.

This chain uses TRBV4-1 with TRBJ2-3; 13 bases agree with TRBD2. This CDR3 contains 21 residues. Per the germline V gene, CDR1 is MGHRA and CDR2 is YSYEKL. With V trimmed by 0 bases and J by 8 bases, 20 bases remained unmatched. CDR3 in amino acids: CASSQESGVRLLAGGVGTQYF. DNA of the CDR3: TGCGCCAGCAGCCAAGAATCGGGGGTTCGGCTACTAGCGGGAGGGGTAGGTACGCAGTATTTT.

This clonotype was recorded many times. CDR3 DNA: TGTGCCAGCAGGGGCGAGACGGGTAGCAATCAGCCCCAGCATTTT. Translation: CASRGETGSNQPQHF. V and J are TRBV6-5 and TRBJ1-5; unclear D gene. Per the germline V gene, CDR1 is MNHEY and CDR2 is SVGAGI. V gave up 6 bases and J gave up 0 bases, with 12 bases separating them. This CDR3 has 15 amino acids.

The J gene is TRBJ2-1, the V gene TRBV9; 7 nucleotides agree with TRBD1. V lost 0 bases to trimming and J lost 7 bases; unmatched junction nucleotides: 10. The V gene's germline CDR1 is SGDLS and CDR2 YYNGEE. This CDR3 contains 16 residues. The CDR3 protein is CASSVGPFQGENEQFF. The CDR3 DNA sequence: TGTGCCAGCAGCGTAGGGCCTTTCCAGGGGGAAAATGAGCAGTTCTTC.

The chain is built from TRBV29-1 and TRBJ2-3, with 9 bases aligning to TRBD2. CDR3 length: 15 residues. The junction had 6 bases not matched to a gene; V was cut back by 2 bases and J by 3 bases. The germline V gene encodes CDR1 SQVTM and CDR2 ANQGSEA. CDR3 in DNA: TGCAGCGTTGAAATCCCTAGCGGGAATACAGATACGCAGTATTTT. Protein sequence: CSVEIPSGNTDTQYF.

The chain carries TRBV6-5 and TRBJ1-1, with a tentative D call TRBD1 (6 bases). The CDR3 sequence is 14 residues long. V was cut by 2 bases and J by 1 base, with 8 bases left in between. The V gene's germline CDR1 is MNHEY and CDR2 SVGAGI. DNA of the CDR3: TGTGCCAGCAGTTACGACAGGCCGAACACTGAAGCTTTCTTT. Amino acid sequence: CASSYDRPNTEAFF.

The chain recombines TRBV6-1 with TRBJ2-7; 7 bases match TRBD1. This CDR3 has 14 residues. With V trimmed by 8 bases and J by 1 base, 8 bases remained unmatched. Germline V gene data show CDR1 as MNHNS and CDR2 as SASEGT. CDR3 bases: TGTGCCAGCTCTCTGTCGGGACAGTCCTACGAGCAGTACTTC. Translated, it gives CASSLSGQSYEQYF.

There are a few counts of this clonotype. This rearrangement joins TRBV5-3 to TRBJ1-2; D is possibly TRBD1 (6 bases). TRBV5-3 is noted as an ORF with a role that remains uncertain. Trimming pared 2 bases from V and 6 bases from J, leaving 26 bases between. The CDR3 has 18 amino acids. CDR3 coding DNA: TGTGCCAGAAGCTTTTTGTCCCCCCTCAAACGGGGGGGCCATGGCTACACCTTC. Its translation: CARSFLSPLKRGGHGYTF.

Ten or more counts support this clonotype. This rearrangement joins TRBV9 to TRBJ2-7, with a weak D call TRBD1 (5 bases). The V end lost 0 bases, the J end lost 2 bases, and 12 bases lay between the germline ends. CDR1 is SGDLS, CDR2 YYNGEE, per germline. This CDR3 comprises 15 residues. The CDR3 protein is CASSVGPGPTYEQYF. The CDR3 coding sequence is TGTGCCAGCAGCGTAGGGCCAGGGCCGACCTACGAGCAGTACTTC.

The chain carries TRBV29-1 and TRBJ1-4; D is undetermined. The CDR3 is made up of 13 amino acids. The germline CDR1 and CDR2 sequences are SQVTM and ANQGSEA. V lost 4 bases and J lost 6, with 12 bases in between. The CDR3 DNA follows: TGCAGCGTTGGAGAGTACAGAGATGAAAAACTGTTTTTT. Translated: CSVGEYRDEKLFF. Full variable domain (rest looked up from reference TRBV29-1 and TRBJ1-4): SAVISQKPSRDICQRGTSLTIQCQVDSQVTMMFWYRQQPGQSLTLIATANQGSEATYESGFVIDKFPISRPNLTFSTLTVSNMSPEDSSIYLCSVGEYRDEKLFFGSGTQLSVL.

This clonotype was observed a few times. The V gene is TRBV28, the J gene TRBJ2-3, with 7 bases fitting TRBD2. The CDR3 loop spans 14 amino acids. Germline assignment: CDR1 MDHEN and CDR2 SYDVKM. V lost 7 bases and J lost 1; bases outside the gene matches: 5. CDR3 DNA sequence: TGTGCCAGCAAGAGAACTAGCGGCACAGATACGCAGTATTTT. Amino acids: CASKRTSGTDTQYF.

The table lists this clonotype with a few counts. The CDR3 sequence is CASSQSRGNTIYF. CDR3 nucleotides: TGCGCCAGCAGCCAGAGCCGGGGAAACACCATATATTTT. The chain has TRBV4-3 and TRBJ1-3; no clear D gene. The length of the CDR3 is 13 residues. Germline values: CDR1 LGHNA, CDR2 YSLEER. V lost 3 bases, J lost 4 bases, and 7 bases lay in between.

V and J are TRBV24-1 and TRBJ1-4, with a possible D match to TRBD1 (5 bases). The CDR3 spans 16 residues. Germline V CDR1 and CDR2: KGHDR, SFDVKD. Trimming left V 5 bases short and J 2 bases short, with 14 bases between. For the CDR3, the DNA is TGTGCCACCAGTGGCGAAAATCAGGGTACTAATGAAAAACTGTTTTTT. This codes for CATSGENQGTNEKLFF.

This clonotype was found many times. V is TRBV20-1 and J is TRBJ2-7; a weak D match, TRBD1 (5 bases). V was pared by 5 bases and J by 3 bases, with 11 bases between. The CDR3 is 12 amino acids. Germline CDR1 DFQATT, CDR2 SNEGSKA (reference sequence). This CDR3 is CSAADTGYEQYF. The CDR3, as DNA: TGCAGTGCTGCTGACACAGGCTACGAGCAGTACTTC.